A single sample gave rise to the 32 T cell receptor beta chains below, sequenced in a study of cytomegalovirus exposure and HLA in healthy donors. PCR amplification relied on 60 Vbeta primers (plus 13 Jbeta primers). The repertoire was sequenced with immunoSEQ multiplex PCR; TCRdb's copy has only in-frame clones and lacks some. The sample comprises 170,000 or so clones, approximately 84% of which are singletons, and over 2.5% rests with the top ten. Sequencing used PBMCs. The receptor source for this set is a woman between 50 and 59 years old in good health and CMV-seropositive.

In this sample, this clone turned up a few times. The gene calls are TRBV7-2 and TRBJ2-3; possibly TRBD2 for D (6 bases). V shed 4 bases and J shed 0 bases, with 11 bases lying between them. Looked up from germline, CDR1 is SGHTA and CDR2 is FQGNSA. This CDR3 is built from 15 residues. Written as DNA, the CDR3 is TGTGCCAGCAGCTCGGACTACCAGAGCACAGATACGCAGTATTTT. This translates into CASSSDYQSTDTQYF.

The chain has TRBV11-2 and TRBJ1-4; the D is unclear. The V gene lost 7 bases and the J gene lost 4 bases, with 13 bases spanning the gap. Germline CDR1 is SGHAT and CDR2 is FQNNGV. This CDR3 is built from 14 residues. CDR3 DNA sequence: TGTGCCAGCACCCCCCCAGGCATTAATGAAAAACTGTTTTTT. This sequence encodes CASTPPGINEKLFF.

The V gene is TRBV27, the J gene TRBJ2-5; 10 nucleotides align to TRBD2. The CDR3 has 14 residues. Unmatched junction bases numbered 5, after V lost 5 bases and J lost 5 bases. The V gene's germline CDR1 is MNHEY and CDR2 SMNVEV (reference sequence). The DNA of the CDR3 is TGTGCCAGCAGTCCAGCGGGGGGGCCGGAGACCCAGTACTTC. Amino acids: CASSPAGGPETQYF.

The chain carries TRBV30 and TRBJ1-1; D gene uncertain. The CDR3 contains 15 residues. Germline values: CDR1 GTSNPN, CDR2 SVGIG (reference sequence). Trimming removed 2 bases at V and 0 bases at J, with 13 bases between. The CDR3 spells CAWSRGLGVNTEAFF. The DNA of the CDR3 is TGTGCCTGGAGTCGAGGGCTTGGGGTGAACACTGAAGCTTTCTTT.

The chain links TRBV5-6 to TRBJ2-4; maybe TRBD1 (8 bases). The CDR3 length is 16 residues. Germline values: CDR1 SGHDT, CDR2 YYEEEE. V was clipped by 0 bases and J by 8 bases, with 18 bases between them. This chain's CDR3 is CASSLAGQGGMDIQYF. CDR3 sequence (DNA): TGTGCCAGCAGCTTGGCTGGACAGGGAGGGATGGACATTCAGTACTTC.

The chain has TRBV6-6 and TRBJ1-1; D not certain. Trimming removed 7 bases at V and 3 bases at J, with 9 bases between. Looked up from germline, CDR1 is MNHNY and CDR2 is SVGAGI (reference sequence). The CDR3 consists of 12 residues. CDR3 nucleotide sequence: TGTGCCAGCACCCCCCGGGACACTGAAGCTTTCTTT. This codes for CASTPRDTEAFF.

CDR3 amino acids: CASSFWTGDTGELFF. CDR3 sequence (DNA): TGTGCCAGCAGCTTTTGGACAGGGGATACCGGGGAGCTGTTTTTT. V usage is TRBV7-9 and J usage is TRBJ2-2; 9 nucleotides agree with TRBD1. Germline trimming cut 3 bases from V and 5 bases from J; bases unmatched to any gene: 4. CDR1 SEHNR and CDR2 FQNEAQ come from the germline V gene (reference sequence). The CDR3 has 15 amino acids.

This clone was picked up a small number of times. This chain links TRBV7-9 with TRBJ1-5; D perhaps matches TRBD1 (6 bases). CDR1 and CDR2 from the germline V gene are SEHNR and FQNEAQ (reference sequence). V was pared by 1 base and J by 5 bases, with 24 bases between. The CDR3 extends over 19 amino acids. The CDR3 loop is CASSLVWDIYQGKDQPQHF. The CDR3 DNA reads TGTGCCAGCAGCTTAGTTTGGGACATATATCAGGGGAAAGATCAGCCCCAGCATTTT.

The J gene is TRBJ2-1, the V gene TRBV29-1; 7 nucleotides line up with TRBD2. The trim removed 0 bases at V and 4 bases at J, leaving 9 bases unmatched. Germline V gene data show CDR1 as SQVTM and CDR2 as ANQGSEA. The CDR3 is 16 residues long. The CDR3 spells CSVEDSGSGLYNEQFF. CDR3 DNA: TGCAGCGTTGAAGATTCTGGTAGCGGGCTATACAATGAGCAGTTCTTC.

The rearrangement uses TRBV5-5 and TRBJ2-1; 10 bases fit TRBD2. V lost 2 bases to trimming and J lost 7 bases; unmatched junction nucleotides: 6. Germline V gene sequence: CDR1 SGHKS, CDR2 YYEKEE (reference sequence). This CDR3 region has 15 residues. The CDR3 reads CASSFTSGAGNEQFF. CDR3 sequence (DNA): TGTGCCAGCAGCTTTACTAGCGGGGCGGGGAATGAGCAGTTCTTC.

The chain carries TRBV6-1 and TRBJ1-5; 7 bases match TRBD1. CDR1 and CDR2 from the germline V gene are MNHNS and SASEGT. This CDR3 contains 15 residues. The ends lost 3 bases at V and 6 bases at J; junction bases unmatched: 8. The CDR3 sequence is CASSDSWAGGQPQHF. In nucleotides, the CDR3 is TGTGCCAGCAGTGATAGTTGGGCAGGGGGTCAGCCCCAGCATTTT.

In this sample, this clone turned up a few times. The chain employs TRBV25-1 and TRBJ1-2, with a tentative D call TRBD1 (6 bases). Germline V lookup: CDR1 MGHDK, CDR2 SYGVNS. The CDR3 has 11 residues. The V end was cut by 5 bases, the J end by 8 bases, with 9 bases between. For the CDR3, the DNA is TGTGCCAGCAGTTACAGGGCGGGCTACACCTTC. Protein sequence: CASSYRAGYTF.

V usage is TRBV28 and J usage is TRBJ1-4, with 8 bases fitting TRBD1. CDR1 is MDHEN and CDR2 is SYDVKM in the germline V gene. The ends lost 6 bases at V and 6 bases at J; junction bases unmatched: 12. This CDR3 region has 16 residues. CDR3 in amino acids: CASSIIFGTGHEKLFF. The CDR3 nucleotides read TGTGCCAGCAGCATTATATTCGGGACAGGACATGAAAAACTGTTTTTT.

This clone was counted between two and nine times. J is TRBJ1-1 and V is TRBV11-3; D is undetermined. Per germline, CDR1 SGHNT and CDR2 YENEEA. This CDR3 contains 15 residues. V gave up 2 bases and J gave up 0 bases, with 10 bases separating them. The CDR3 protein is CASSLSAGMNTEAFF. The CDR3, as DNA: TGTGCCAGCAGCTTATCCGCGGGGATGAACACTGAAGCTTTCTTT.

The V call is TRBV6-5, the J call TRBJ2-1, with 7 bases that match TRBD1. With 2 bases clipped from V and 2 bases from J, the junction kept 6 bases outside the gene matches. The CDR3 loop spans 16 amino acids. Germline V gene lookup returns CDR1 MNHEY and CDR2 SVGAGI. The CDR3 here is CASSYSGTVTYNEQFF. Here the CDR3 DNA reads TGTGCCAGCAGTTACAGTGGGACAGTCACCTACAATGAGCAGTTCTTC.

This rearrangement joins TRBV29-1 to TRBJ2-1, with 7 bases matching TRBD2. CDR3 size: 17 residues. The V gene's germline CDR1 is SQVTM and CDR2 ANQGSEA. V was pared by 0 bases and J by 5 bases, with 13 bases of the junction left unmatched. The CDR3 bases are TGCAGCGTTGAAGATCGGGGGAGGGCGGGACTCGACAATGAGCAGTTCTTC. It translates to CSVEDRGRAGLDNEQFF.

This clone was picked up a small number of times. The rearrangement joins TRBV14 to TRBJ1-5; D call uncertain. V was cut by 0 bases and J by 13 bases, with 10 bases left in between. The germline gives CDR1 SGHDN, CDR2 FVKESK. The CDR3 spans 12 residues. CDR3 nucleotide sequence: TGTGCCAGCAGCCAAGATCGGAGCCCGCAGCATTTT. Translated, it gives CASSQDRSPQHF.

The chain recombines TRBV28 with TRBJ1-5; D may be TRBD1 (5 bases). The CDR3 spans 12 residues. Germline V gene sequence: CDR1 MDHEN, CDR2 SYDVKM. CDR3 region: CVTSGGNQPQHF. In DNA form, the CDR3 reads TGTGTCACATCGGGGGGCAATCAGCCCCAGCATTTT.

The J gene is TRBJ2-1, the V gene TRBV7-3, with D maybe TRBD2 (5 bases). This CDR3 is 12 amino acids long. Germline CDR1 SGHTA, CDR2 FQGTGA. Trimming stripped 6 bases from V and 6 bases from J, with 9 bases between. CDR3: CASSGSPNEQFF. The CDR3 DNA reads as TGTGCCAGCAGTGGGAGCCCCAATGAGCAGTTCTTC.

The chain joins TRBV4-3 to TRBJ2-5, with 7 bases that match TRBD2. This CDR3 is 14 amino acids long. V trimming: 0 bases; J trimming: 9 bases; junction bases outside the gene matches: 7. CDR1 and CDR2 (germline): LGHNA, YSLEER. CDR3 protein: CASSQDGAGVAQYF. The CDR3 nucleotides are TGCGCCAGCAGCCAAGATGGGGCGGGGGTGGCCCAGTACTTC.

The chain has TRBV18 and TRBJ2-7, with 10 bases that match TRBD2. There are 15 residues in the CDR3. Per germline, CDR1 KGHSH and CDR2 LQKENI. Trimming removed 1 base from V and 5 bases from J; junction bases left unmatched: 5. CDR3 sequence: CASSPRTSGNHEQYF. The CDR3 DNA is TGTGCCAGCTCACCACGCACTAGCGGGAACCACGAGCAGTACTTC.

This chain joins TRBV9 and TRBJ1-6; D is perhaps TRBD1 (6 bases). Germline loops: CDR1 SGDLS, CDR2 YYNGEE. Trimming took off 0 bases at V and 8 bases at J, with 12 bases between the two ends. The CDR3 consists of 15 residues. In nucleotides, the CDR3 is TGTGCCAGCAGCGTAGAGGCTCAGGGGCATTCACCCCTCCACTTT. This gives the protein CASSVEAQGHSPLHF.

The chain combines TRBV27 with TRBJ1-1; D uncertain. This CDR3 has 16 residues. The ends were cut back, 5 bases at V and 7 bases at J, with 23 bases in the middle. The V gene's germline CDR1 is MNHEY and CDR2 SMNVEV (reference sequence). DNA of the CDR3: TGTGCCAGCAGTCCCCCCGGGATCGGGCGGTGGGGTGAAGCTTTCTTT. This translates into CASSPPGIGRWGEAFF.

This rearrangement joins TRBV19 to TRBJ2-1, with a weak D call TRBD1 (5 bases). Germline V gives CDR1 LNHDA, CDR2 SQIVND (reference sequence). Trimming shortened V by 4 bases and J by 9 bases, and 10 bases separated the two germline ends. The CDR3 has 12 residues. In DNA, the CDR3 is TGTGCCAGTAGTACTGACAGATTTGAGCAGTTCTTC. Residues: CASSTDRFEQFF.

The V gene is TRBV4-3, the J gene TRBJ2-1; 8 nucleotides align to TRBD2. With V trimmed by 0 bases and J by 6 bases, 4 bases remained unmatched. The germline V gene encodes CDR1 LGHNA and CDR2 YSLEER. The CDR3 runs 15 residues. The CDR3 DNA reads TGCGCCAGCAGCCAAGAGGGGACTAGAGCCAATGAGCAGTTCTTC. This gives the protein CASSQEGTRANEQFF.

This clone was seen just once. V and J are TRBV9 and TRBJ2-7; a possible D gene is TRBD1 (6 bases). Germline V gene lookup returns CDR1 SGDLS and CDR2 YYNGEE. This CDR3 region has 13 residues. The V gene lost 4 bases and the J gene lost 5 bases, with 13 bases spanning the gap. The DNA of the CDR3 is TGTGCCAGCAGCTTCCCAGGGGCGGACGAGCAGTACTTC. Its translation is CASSFPGADEQYF. The entire variable domain, with the rest obtained from reference TRBV9 and TRBJ2-7, is as follows: DSGVTQTPKHLITATGQRVTLRCSPRSGDLSVYWYQQSLDQGLQFLIQYYNGEERAKGNILERFSAQQFPDLHSELNLSSLELGDSALYFCASSFPGADEQYFGPGTRLTVT.

V is TRBV7-8 and J is TRBJ1-4; D is unclear. The CDR3 sequence is 13 residues long. CDR1 and CDR2 from the germline V gene are SGHVS and FQNEAQ. The germline V and J ends were trimmed by 8 bases and 0 bases, with 7 bases remaining between them. CDR3 nucleotide sequence: TGTGCCAGCCGGGAGGCAACTAATGAAAAACTGTTTTTT. This sequence encodes CASREATNEKLFF. Supplemented by reference TRBV7-8 and TRBJ1-4, the full variable domain reads GAGVSQSPRYKVAKRGQDVALRCDPISGHVSLFWYQQALGQGPEFLTYFQNEAQLDKSGLPSDRFFAERPEGSVSTLKIQRTQQEDSAVYLCASREATNEKLFFGSGTQLSVL.

The CDR3: CASSLDSGGRRDTQYF. The CDR3 DNA reads TGTGCCAGCAGCTTAGATTCGGGAGGGCGAAGAGATACGCAGTATTTT. V gene TRBV7-9 combines with J gene TRBJ2-3, with TRBD2 matching 8 bases. CDR1 and CDR2 from the germline V gene are SEHNR and FQNEAQ (reference sequence). V dropped 1 base and J dropped 5; count of bases not matched to a gene: 8. The CDR3 contains 16 residues.

This chain joins TRBV5-1 and TRBJ2-1; TRBD2 aligns across 11 bases. CDR1 is SGHRS and CDR2 is YFSETQ in the germline V gene. The CDR3 sequence is 15 residues long. V dropped 7 bases and J dropped 8; count of bases not matched to a gene: 11. CDR3 in amino acids: CASSVRIAGGHEQFF. CDR3 DNA: TGCGCCAGCTCAGTTCGTATAGCGGGGGGGCATGAGCAGTTCTTC.

This chain joins TRBV10-3 and TRBJ1-1; 10 positions match TRBD1. There are 16 residues in the CDR3. The V gene end was trimmed by 6 bases and the J gene end by 5 bases; junction bases not matched to a gene: 12. Germline V CDR1 and CDR2: ENHRY, SYGVKD. The CDR3 is CAIRKTGGETRTEAFF. The CDR3 DNA sequence: TGTGCCATCAGGAAGACAGGGGGCGAAACGAGGACTGAAGCTTTCTTT.

This rearrangement joins TRBV7-2 to TRBJ1-6, with a weak D call TRBD1 (6 bases). Germline-derived CDR1 and CDR2 are SGHTA and FQGNSA. This CDR3 has 15 residues. Trimming stripped 6 bases from V and 7 bases from J, with 16 bases between. This chain's CDR3 is CASSLNRENNSPLHF. The CDR3 DNA reads TGTGCCAGCAGTTTAAACAGGGAAAACAATTCACCCCTCCACTTT.

CDR3 coding DNA: TGTGCCAGCAGATCCCGAAGGGGTCTCGGCACAGATACGCAGTATTTT. This codes for CASRSRRGLGTDTQYF. The rearrangement uses TRBV28 and TRBJ2-3; TRBD1 is a possible D gene (5 bases). V lost 6 bases and J 1 base, leaving 17 bases between the germline ends. The CDR3 is 16 amino acids. Germline loops: CDR1 MDHEN, CDR2 SYDVKM.